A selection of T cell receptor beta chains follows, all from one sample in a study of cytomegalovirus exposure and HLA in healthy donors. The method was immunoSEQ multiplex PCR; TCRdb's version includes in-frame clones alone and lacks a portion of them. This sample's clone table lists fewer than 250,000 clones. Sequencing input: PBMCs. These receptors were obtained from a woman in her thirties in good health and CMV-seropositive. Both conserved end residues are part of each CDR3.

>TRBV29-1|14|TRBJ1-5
CSVAEGASDQPQHF
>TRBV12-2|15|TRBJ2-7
CASRLRGGRPYEQYF
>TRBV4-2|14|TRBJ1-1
CASDQQGSNTEAFF
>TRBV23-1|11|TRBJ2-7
CASFPVRGADF
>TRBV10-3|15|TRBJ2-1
CAISEGTSGNNEQFF
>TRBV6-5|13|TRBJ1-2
CASSGGQGYGYTF
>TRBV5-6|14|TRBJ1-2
CASSLENRGRGYTF
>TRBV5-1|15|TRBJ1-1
CASSLDVGRPIEAFF
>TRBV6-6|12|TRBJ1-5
CASSYPPQPQHF
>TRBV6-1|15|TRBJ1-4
CASCSQGAILKKLFF
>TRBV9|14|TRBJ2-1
CASSEGTSDNEQFF
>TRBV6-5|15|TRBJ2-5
CASSLGTATQETQYF
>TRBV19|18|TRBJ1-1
CASSRTGTGANLGTEAFF
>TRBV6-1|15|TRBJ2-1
CASSGAGYPYNEQFF
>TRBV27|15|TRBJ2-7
CASSLHSSGSYEQYF
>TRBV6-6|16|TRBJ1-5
CASSPDRINGNQPQHF
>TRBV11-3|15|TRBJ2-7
CASSLLAGDDYEQYF
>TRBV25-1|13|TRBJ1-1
CASPVEDTTEAFF
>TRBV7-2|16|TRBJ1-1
CASSRDTTGANTEAFF
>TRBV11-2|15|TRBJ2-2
CASSLGGQGTGELFF
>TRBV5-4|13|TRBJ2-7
CASSKQDVYEQYF
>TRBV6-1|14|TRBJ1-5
CASAAGREDQPQHF
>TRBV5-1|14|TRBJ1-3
CASSLELSGNTIYF
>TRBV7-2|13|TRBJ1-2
CASSSTEIWGYTF